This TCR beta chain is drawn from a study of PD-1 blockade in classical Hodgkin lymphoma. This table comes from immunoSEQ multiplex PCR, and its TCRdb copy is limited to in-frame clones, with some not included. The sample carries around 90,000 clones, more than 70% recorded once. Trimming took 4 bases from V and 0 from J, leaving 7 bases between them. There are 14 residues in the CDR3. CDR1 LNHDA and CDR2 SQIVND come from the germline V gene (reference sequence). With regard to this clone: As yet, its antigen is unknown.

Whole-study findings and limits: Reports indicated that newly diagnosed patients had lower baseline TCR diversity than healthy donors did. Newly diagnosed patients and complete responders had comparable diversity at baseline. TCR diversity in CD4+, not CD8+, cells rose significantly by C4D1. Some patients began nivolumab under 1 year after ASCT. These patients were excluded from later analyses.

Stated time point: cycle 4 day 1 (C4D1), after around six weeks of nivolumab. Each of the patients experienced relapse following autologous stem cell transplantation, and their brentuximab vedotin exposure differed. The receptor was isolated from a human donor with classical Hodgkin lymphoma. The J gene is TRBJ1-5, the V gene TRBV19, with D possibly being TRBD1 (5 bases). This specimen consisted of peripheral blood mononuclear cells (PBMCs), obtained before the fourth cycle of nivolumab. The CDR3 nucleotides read TGTGCCAGTAGTAGGGGGTTTAGCAATCAGCCCCAGCATTTT. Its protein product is CASSRGFSNQPQHF.